This T cell receptor beta chain was retrieved from a study of blood T cells in healthy people across ages. Study-wide findings and caveats: Strongly correlated with naive T cell percentage was TCR beta diversity.

Primers used in a second PCR of roughly 6 to 11 cycles were a sample-barcoded 5' primer and a J-beta primer mix. Researchers report that each sample yielded at least 3 million CDR3-containing paired-end reads. Using its own MiXCR run on the 5' RACE reads, TCRdb lists one record per CDR3 protein. This table has about 1.1 million distinct CDR3 sequences, more than 30% appearing once. The CDR3 extends over 14 amino acids. The ends lost 6 bases at V and 11 bases at J; junction bases unmatched: 13. The germline gives CDR1 SGHRS, CDR2 YFSETQ. The sample providers were healthy Caucasian people from Russia, aged roughly 6 to 95. To note about this clonotype: Its antigen is unidentified. A much more abundant neighbour one base away suggests this may be a read error.

The sample consisted of blood. This TCR came from a man aged 18 to 30 in good health. This chain uses TRBV5-1 with TRBJ2-5; TRBD2 matches at 10 bases. This chain's CDR3 is CASTLAGLNNEQYF. The DNA for the CDR3 is TGCGCCAGCACACTAGCGGGACTAAACAATGAGCAGTACTTC.